This TCR beta chain derives from a study of blood T cells in healthy people across ages. Study-level points and caveats: No one knew whether donors had CMV, which possibly confounded expanded clonotype changes.

After removal of 0 bases from V and 6 bases from J, the junction contained 13 bases not matched to a gene. This CDR3 contains 19 residues. Germline CDR1 reads SGHRS; CDR2 reads YFSETQ. This clonotype was seen a single time. Its antigen remains unknown. Using a J-beta primer mix together with a sample-barcoded 5' primer, a second PCR was run for roughly 7 to 12 cycles. TCRdb re-derived calls from the 5' RACE reads in MiXCR, one entry per CDR3 protein. The table has 710,000 or so distinct CDR3 sequences, roughly 30% seen once. The J gene is TRBJ1-6, the V gene TRBV5-1, with TRBD1 matching over 9 bases. The sample consisted of blood. The clonotype was recovered from a woman of 80 years or more in good health. CDR3 bases: TGCGCCAGCAGCTTGGAGCTGATACATCGGACAGGGGCTAATTCACCCCTCCACTTT. Translated, it gives CASSLELIHRTGANSPLHF.